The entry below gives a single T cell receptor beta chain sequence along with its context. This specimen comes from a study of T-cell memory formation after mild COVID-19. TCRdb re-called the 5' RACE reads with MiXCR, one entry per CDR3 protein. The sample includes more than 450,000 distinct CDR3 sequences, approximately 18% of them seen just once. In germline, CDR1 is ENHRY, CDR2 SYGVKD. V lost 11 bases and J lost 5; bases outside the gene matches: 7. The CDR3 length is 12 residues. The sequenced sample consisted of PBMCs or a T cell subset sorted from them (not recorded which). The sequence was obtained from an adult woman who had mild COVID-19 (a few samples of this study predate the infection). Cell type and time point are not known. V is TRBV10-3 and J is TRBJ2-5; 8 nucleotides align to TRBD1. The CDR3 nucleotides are TGTGCCGCCGGGGACAGGTGGGAGACCCAGTACTTC. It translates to CAAGDRWETQYF.